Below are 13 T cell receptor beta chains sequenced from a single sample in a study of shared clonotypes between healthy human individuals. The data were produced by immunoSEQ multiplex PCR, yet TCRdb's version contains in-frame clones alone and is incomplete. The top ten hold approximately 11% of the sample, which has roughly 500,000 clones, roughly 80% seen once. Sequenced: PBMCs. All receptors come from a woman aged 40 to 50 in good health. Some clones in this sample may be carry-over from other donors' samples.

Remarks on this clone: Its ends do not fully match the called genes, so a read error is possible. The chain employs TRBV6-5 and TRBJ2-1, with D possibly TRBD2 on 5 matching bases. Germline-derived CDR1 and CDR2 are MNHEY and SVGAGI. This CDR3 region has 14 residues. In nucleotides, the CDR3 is TGTGCCAGCACCCTAGAGGGCCAGACCGATGAGCCGTTCTTC. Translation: CASTLEGQTDEPFF.

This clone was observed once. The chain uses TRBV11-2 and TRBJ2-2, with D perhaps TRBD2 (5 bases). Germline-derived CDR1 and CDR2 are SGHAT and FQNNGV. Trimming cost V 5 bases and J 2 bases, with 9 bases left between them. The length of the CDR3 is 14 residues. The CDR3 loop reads CASSRTENTGELFF. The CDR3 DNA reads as TGTGCCAGCAGCCGGACTGAAAACACCGGGGAGCTGTTTTTT. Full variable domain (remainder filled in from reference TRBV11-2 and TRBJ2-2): EAGVAQSPRYKIIEKRQSVAFWCNPISGHATLYWYQQILGQGPKLLIQFQNNGVVDDSQLPKDRFSAERLKGVDSTLKIQPAKLEDSAVYLCASSRTENTGELFFGEGSRLTVL.

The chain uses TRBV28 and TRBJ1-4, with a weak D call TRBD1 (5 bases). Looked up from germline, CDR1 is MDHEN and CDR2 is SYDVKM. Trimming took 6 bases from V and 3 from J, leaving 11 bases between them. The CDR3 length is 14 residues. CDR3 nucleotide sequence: TGTGCCAGCAGATACGGGGGATCTAATGAAAAACTGTTTTTT. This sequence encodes CASRYGGSNEKLFF. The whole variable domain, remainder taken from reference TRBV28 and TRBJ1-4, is DVKVTQSSRYLVKRTGEKVFLECVQDMDHENMFWYRQDPGLGLRLIYFSYDVKMKEKGDIPEGYSVSREKKERFSLILESASTNQTSMYLCASRYGGSNEKLFFGSGTQLSVL.

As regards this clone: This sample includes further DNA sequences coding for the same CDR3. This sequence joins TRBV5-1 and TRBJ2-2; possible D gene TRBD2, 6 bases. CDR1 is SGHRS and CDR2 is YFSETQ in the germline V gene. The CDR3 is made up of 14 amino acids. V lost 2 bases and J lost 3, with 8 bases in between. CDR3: CASSFTGDTGELFF. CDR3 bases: TGCGCCAGCAGCTTCACGGGGGACACCGGGGAGCTGTTTTTT. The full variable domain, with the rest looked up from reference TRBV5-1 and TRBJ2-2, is KAGVTQTPRYLIKTRGQQVTLSCSPISGHRSVSWYQQTPGQGLQFLFEYFSETQRNKGNFPGRFSGRQFSNSRSEMNVSTLELGDSALYLCASSFTGDTGELFFGEGSRLTVL.

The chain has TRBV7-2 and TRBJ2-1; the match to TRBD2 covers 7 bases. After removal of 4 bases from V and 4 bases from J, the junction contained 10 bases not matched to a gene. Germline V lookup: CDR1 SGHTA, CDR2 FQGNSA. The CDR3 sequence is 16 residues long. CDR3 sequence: CASSWGLPGLYNEQFF. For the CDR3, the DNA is TGTGCCAGCAGCTGGGGCCTACCGGGACTATACAATGAGCAGTTCTTC.

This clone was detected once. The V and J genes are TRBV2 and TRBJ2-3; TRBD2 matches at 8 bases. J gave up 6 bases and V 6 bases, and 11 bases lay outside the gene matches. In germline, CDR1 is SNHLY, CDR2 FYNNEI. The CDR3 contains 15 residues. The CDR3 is CASRTSAGVWDTQYF. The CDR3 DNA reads TGTGCCAGCAGGACATCAGCGGGAGTATGGGATACGCAGTATTTT.

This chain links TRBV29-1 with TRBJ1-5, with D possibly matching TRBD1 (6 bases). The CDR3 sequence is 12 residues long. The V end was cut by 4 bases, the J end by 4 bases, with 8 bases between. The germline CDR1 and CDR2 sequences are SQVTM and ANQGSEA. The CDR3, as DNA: TGCAGCGTTGGACAGGATAATCAGCCCCAGCATTTT. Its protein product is CSVGQDNQPQHF.

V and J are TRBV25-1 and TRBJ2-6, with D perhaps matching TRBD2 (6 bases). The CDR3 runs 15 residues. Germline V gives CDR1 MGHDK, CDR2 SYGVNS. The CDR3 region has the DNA TGTGCTTTTAAGGGAGGCCCCTCTGGGGCCAACGTCCTGACTTTC. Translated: CAFKGGPSGANVLTF.

This CDR3 is CASSVQGGLSTDTQYF. The CDR3 DNA is TGTGCCAGCAGCGTGCAGGGGGGTCTTAGCACAGATACGCAGTATTTT. The genes are TRBV9 and TRBJ2-3; possibly TRBD1 for D (7 bases). The germline CDR1 and CDR2 sequences are SGDLS and YYNGEE. The ends were cut back, 2 bases at V and 0 bases at J, with 13 bases in the middle. This CDR3 is built from 16 residues.

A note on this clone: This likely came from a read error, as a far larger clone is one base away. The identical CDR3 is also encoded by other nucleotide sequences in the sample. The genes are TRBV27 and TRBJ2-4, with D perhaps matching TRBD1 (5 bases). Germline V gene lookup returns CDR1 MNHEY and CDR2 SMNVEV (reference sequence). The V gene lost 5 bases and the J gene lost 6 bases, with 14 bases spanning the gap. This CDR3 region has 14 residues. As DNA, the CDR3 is TGTGCCAGCAGTCTAGGGCTTCAGGGAAACATTCAGTACTTC. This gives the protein CASSLGLQGNIQYF.

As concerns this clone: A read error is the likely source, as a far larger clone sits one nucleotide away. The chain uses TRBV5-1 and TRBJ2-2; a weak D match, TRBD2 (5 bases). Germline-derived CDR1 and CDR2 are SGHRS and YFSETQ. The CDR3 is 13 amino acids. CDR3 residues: CASSLGHTGEPFF. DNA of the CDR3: TGCGCCAGCAGCTTGGGGCATACCGGGGAGCCGTTTTTT.

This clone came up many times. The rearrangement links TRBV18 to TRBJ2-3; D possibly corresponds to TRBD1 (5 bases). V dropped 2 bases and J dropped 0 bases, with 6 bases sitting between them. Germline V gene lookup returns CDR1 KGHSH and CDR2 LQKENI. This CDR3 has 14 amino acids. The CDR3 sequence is CASSPGASTDTQYF. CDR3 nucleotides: TGTGCCAGCTCACCAGGGGCTAGCACAGATACGCAGTATTTT.

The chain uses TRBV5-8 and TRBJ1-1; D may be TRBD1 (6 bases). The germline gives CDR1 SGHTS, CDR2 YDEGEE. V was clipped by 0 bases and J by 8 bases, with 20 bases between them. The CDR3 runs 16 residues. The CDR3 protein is CASSLVFSLGGAEAFF. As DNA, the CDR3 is TGTGCCAGCAGCTTGGTGTTCAGTCTTGGGGGGGCCGAAGCTTTCTTT.